This TCR beta chain emerged from a study of cytomegalovirus exposure and HLA in healthy donors (TCRdb year 2017). In the study overall: An earlier analysis of a few hundred of the donors reported 276 Gb of sequence data and roughly 120 million unique TCR beta sequences obtained from about 200 million T cells. Roughly 300 gigabases of sequencing data and about 92 million unique TCR sequences made up an early release that covered fewer than 650 HLA-typed donors. Of the roughly 400 genotyped donors, roughly 85% fell in the genetic ancestry cluster associated with self-reported Caucasian donors. The study aimed to test whether cataloging public T cell receptors could reveal signatures of past pathogen exposure. The study used immunosequencing to profile the T cell repertoires of around 600 subjects and linked those repertoires to cytomegalovirus serostatus. A separate validation cohort of approximately 130 different subjects was used in addition to the approximately 640-subject first cohort. To predict cytomegalovirus infection status, the study brought together high-throughput TCR immunosequencing, statistical association of individual TCRs with disease status, and machine learning. To study patterns of TCR occurrence, a later analysis re-analyzed previously published TCR beta repertoires from under 750 donors and added high-resolution HLA genotyping. In the later analysis, no new phenotypic data were used to find candidate immune exposures; instead, reliance was placed on TCR beta sequences and their occurrence across donors. An earlier analysis of fewer than 700 of the donors applied high-throughput TCR beta sequencing to assess whether each TCR beta V gene segment acted as functional or pseudogenic. Donor age, sex, ethnicity and CMV serostatus were collected together with the repertoire data. A later genetic analysis used genome-wide SNP genotypes for about three fifths of the 666 donors, treating that subset as a discovery cohort. Every repertoire in the discovery cohort had been generated on one and the same sequencing platform. Both class I and class II loci were covered by HLA typing, at four-digit resolution. Typing coverage differed by locus: A, B, C, DRB1 and DQB1 were typed in about 629-640 donors, DQA1 in about 500, DPA1 in nearly 610, and DPB1 in 400 to 480. Roughly five DR-DQ haplotypes were handled as single units for association and clustering because linkage in the cohort was strong. Across approximately 400 genotyped donors of the cohort, an average of about 240,000 unique TCR beta nucleotide sequences per donor were sequenced, and approximately 19% of those sequences were non-productive. Study-wide conclusions, independent of this receptor: Compared with equally common non-associated chains, HLA-associated TCR beta chains in a later analysis were more clonally expanded and had lower generation probabilities. A further reported finding was that TCR beta sequences accurately predicted the HLA-A and HLA-B alleles for most subjects in the first cohort. Linkage disequilibrium might explain the correlated functional status among segregating V segments, but an unknown experimental factor could not be ruled out. A group of highly shared sequence variants was considered likely to be a technical artifact of the sequencing pipeline. Assigning TCR associations to individual alleles was difficult when HLA alleles, especially DR and DQ, strongly co-occurred. Roughly uniform sequencing depth across donors was assumed in presence/absence analyses, although this assumption may not hold. In vitro tests confirmed that three of the cytomegalovirus-associated TCR beta chains recognize cytomegalovirus antigens. Approximately 16 rarely observed V segments, including chromosome 9 orphons, were excluded from the earlier analysis of approximately 500 of the donors because counts were too low. Immune exposure information for the cohort was limited to CMV serostatus. Specific HLA alleles were associated with roughly 17,000 TCR beta sequences at a false discovery rate of 0.05 in a later analysis. The study gave a list of some 150 TCR beta chains associated with cytomegalovirus. Most CMV-associated TCR beta chains appeared to be HLA-restricted in a later analysis, and the HLA associations seemed to be driven largely by CMV exposure. The cohort was sequenced for TCR beta chains only, and without alpha or paired-chain data the features that could be detected were limited. Because HLA typing was missing for some donors at each locus, association tests included only the typed subset. The authors suggested that the approach could potentially be generalized to other disease states and immunological phenotypes. Broadly in line with IMGT annotations, most TCR beta V segments showed up in productive rearrangements about 87% or about 30% of the time in an earlier analysis of approximately 600 of the donors. A later analysis found that TCR association rates varied across HLA loci, with DRB1 alleles showing the most associated TCRs and HLA-C alleles the fewest. A later analysis reported that several top co-occurrence clusters appeared linked to parvovirus B19, influenza, CMV and Epstein-Barr virus. Most TCR sequences were observed very rarely across donors, whereas some public TCRs were present in many individuals. V-gene and J-gene trimming of TCR beta chains was associated with a missense DCLRE1C variant in a later genetic analysis, and the association was replicated in an independent cohort. Cytomegalovirus status was reported to be diagnosed by the classifier with high specificity and sensitivity in both the original and validation cohorts. A later genetic analysis reported fewer N-insertions in productive TCRs among donors in an Asian-associated ancestry cluster than the roughly 620-donor mean.

The method was the immunoSEQ multiplex PCR assay. A mixture of 60 forward primers for TCR Vbeta segments and 13 reverse primers for TCR Jbeta segments was used in the multiplex PCR. The CDR3 region of rearranged TCR beta genes was amplified from genomic DNA by a multiplex PCR assay. On the Illumina HiSeq System, the amplified TCR beta libraries were sequenced as 87-base-pair reads. As for the original processing: Across the roughly 640 repertoires, a later analysis counted roughly 77 million unique TCR beta chains, roughly 11 million of which were shared by at least two donors. To remove PCR and sequencing errors, raw reads were error-corrected and collapsed into unique sequences using a nearest-neighbor algorithm that merged closely related sequences. To assign V, D and J gene segments, CDR3 sequences were aligned to IMGT reference sequences. Each retained sequence needed at least a six-nucleotide match to both a V gene segment and a J gene segment. A rearrangement was called productive if the CDR3 had no stop codons and remained in frame with V and J, and every other rearrangement was called non-productive. CDR3 was defined according to IMGT convention as the region running from the second conserved V-encoded cysteine to the conserved J-encoded phenylalanine. The earlier analysis of some 540 of the donors excluded any sequence lacking an unambiguous match to a single V gene segment. In an earlier analysis of approximately 500 of the donors, a V segment was called functional when productive rearrangements were above 56.7%, and segregating when the standard deviation between donors exceeded 5%. To diagnose cytomegalovirus status from the catalog of TCR beta chain sequences, a statistical classification framework was built. A later analysis assigned V and J genes by comparing TCR nucleotide sequences with IMGT/GENE-DB human TR gene sequences. In a later analysis, CDR3 sequences and most-parsimonious VDJ recombination scenarios were assigned using the TCRdist pipeline. In a later analysis, each TCR beta chain was defined by its CDR3 amino acid sequence together with its V-gene family, and reads lacking a unique V-gene family were excluded. To address suspected cross-contamination and a sequencing artifact, a later analysis removed approximately 600 highly shared, low-generation-probability nucleotide sequences. In a later analysis, a clonal expansion index was calculated for each public chain from normalized within-repertoire ranks of inferred template counts. Generation probabilities in a later analysis came from a VDJ recombination model fitted to out-of-frame rearrangements, and those results were checked against IGoR. Hypergeometric tests were used in a later analysis to score TCR-TCR, TCR-HLA and TCR-CMV co-occurrence, with a repertoire-size bias correction applied to the TCR pairs. A later analysis estimated false discovery rates by permuting HLA or CMV assignments 20 times. In a later analysis, co-occurring TCRs were grouped with DBSCAN, and TCRdist sequence similarity was added when clustering was performed within HLA-allele-positive subsets. Repertoires with fewer than 30,000 or more than 120,000 public chains were left out of co-occurrence clustering, as were a handful of repertoires with anomalous nucleotide sharing. The clones in this table, taken by TCRdb from immuneACCESS, are in-frame only. Not every clone is retained; where verified, under half of the shortfall comes from an unresolved V gene, and the cause of the rest is unknown. The V and J calls and the clone size are those of that table, but D and trimming were determined from the DNA. This sample holds about 160,000 clones; approximately 70% were observed only once. The ten largest clones represent 4% to 5% of the sample.

In total, roughly 710 healthy bone marrow donors made up the cohort. At the time of sampling, all cohort members were nominally healthy, though unrecorded immune exposures were likely present. The donor was CMV seropositive and was included in the group of around 300 seropositive cohort members. Every donor gave a peripheral blood sample, and the peripheral blood mononuclear cells from that sample were used for TCR beta sequencing. The Qiagen DNeasy Blood Extraction Kit was used to extract genomic DNA from the blood cell samples. A note on this clone: Its antigen remains unidentified. Nothing much larger sits one base from this clone, and base qualities are not available.

Sequenced sample: PBMCs. This clonotype was sampled from a man aged 18 to 35 in good health and CMV-seropositive.

CDR3 loop: CASSMDRAYTEAFF. The bases are TGCGCCAGCAGCATGGACAGGGCCTACACTGAAGCTTTCTTT. The V and J genes are TRBV5-1 and TRBJ1-1, and 8 junction bases match TRBD1. V has 4 bases trimmed and J has 3 bases trimmed; junction bases matching no gene number 5. The CDR3 measures 14 amino acids from cysteine to phenylalanine. The only DNA kept is the CDR3, 42 bases in frame from the first base. The germline V gene supplies CDR1 SGHRS and CDR2 YFSETQ.